This T cell receptor beta chain was captured by sequencing in a study of beta chain features in type 1 diabetes. Expressed TCRB transcripts were sequenced, since all the RNA that had been isolated was reverse transcribed. Clones were sequenced by immunoSEQ multiplex PCR, and TCRdb holds only the in-frame ones, with some missing. The sample holds 200,000 to 300,000 clones, 9.5% to 13% seen once. In the case of this clone: As yet, its antigen is unknown.

Deletions cut 3 bases from V and 5 bases from J, with 4 bases between. The CDR3 is made up of 12 amino acids. Germline CDR1 and CDR2: SGHAT and FQNNGV. Findings and caveats of the study: A moderate, significant TCRB CDR3 shortening appeared in type 1 diabetes across four CD4+ subsets.

The chain recombines TRBV11-2 with TRBJ2-2, with no clear D. Sequencing was carried out using naive CD4+ T cells from blood. The origin of this receptor is a man younger than 45 with type 1 diabetes. CDR3 sequence (DNA): TGTGCCAGCAGCTTCGCGACCGGGGAGCTGTTTTTT. Encoded protein: CASSFATGELFF.